This T cell receptor (beta chain) appears in the sequencing data of a study of early T cells in non-severe SARS-CoV-2 infection. In the study overall: The input, bulk RNA from unsorted whole blood, was sequenced, and chains were unpaired.

This clonotype occurred many times. The CDR3 sequence is 13 residues long. CDR1 and CDR2 from the germline V gene are SGHRS and YFSETQ. V gave up 4 bases and J gave up 7 bases, with 12 bases separating them. Researchers attached unique molecular identifiers to individual cDNA molecules. TCRdb used MiXCR to reprocess the 5' RACE reads, holding one entry per CDR3 protein. The repertoire holds some 32,000 distinct CDR3 sequences, with around 4.2% as singletons. The TCR originated in an adult who was a healthcare worker with PCR-confirmed SARS-CoV-2 infection or an uninfected control (not recorded which). V gene TRBV5-1 combines with J gene TRBJ2-1; no clear D gene. The material sequenced was whole blood. DNA for the CDR3: TGCGCCAGCAGCGATCTTAGTCCAAATGAGCAGTTCTTC. This gives the protein CASSDLSPNEQFF. Together with reference TRBV5-1 and TRBJ2-1, the CDR3 gives the full variable domain: KAGVTQTPRYLIKTRGQQVTLSCSPISGHRSVSWYQQTPGQGLQFLFEYFSETQRNKGNFPGRFSGRQFSNSRSEMNVSTLELGDSALYLCASSDLSPNEQFFGPGTRLTVL.